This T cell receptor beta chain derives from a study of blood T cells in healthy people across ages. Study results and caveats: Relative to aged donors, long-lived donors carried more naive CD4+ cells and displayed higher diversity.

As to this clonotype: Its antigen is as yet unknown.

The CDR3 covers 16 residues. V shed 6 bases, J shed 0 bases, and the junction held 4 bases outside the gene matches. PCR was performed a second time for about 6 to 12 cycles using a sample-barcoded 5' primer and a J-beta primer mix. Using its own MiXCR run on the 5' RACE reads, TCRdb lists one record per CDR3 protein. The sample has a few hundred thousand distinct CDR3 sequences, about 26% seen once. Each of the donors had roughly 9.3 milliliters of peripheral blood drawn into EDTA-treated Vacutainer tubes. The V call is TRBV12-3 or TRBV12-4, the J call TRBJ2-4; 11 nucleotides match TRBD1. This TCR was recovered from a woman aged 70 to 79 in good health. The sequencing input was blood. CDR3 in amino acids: CASSWGQGVAKNIQYF. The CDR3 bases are TGTGCCAGCAGCTGGGGACAGGGGGTAGCCAAAAACATTCAGTACTTC.